These 26 T cell receptor beta chains originate from one sample sequenced in a study of Ad26.COV2.S vaccination and SARS-CoV-2 variants. Using immunoSEQ multiplex PCR, the repertoire was profiled, and TCRdb retains in-frame clones only, with some absent. Counted here are hundreds of thousands of clones, roughly 84% occurring once; the ten biggest clones make up about 3.5%. Indicated treatment: 19 received Ad26.COV2.S at low or high dose, single or two shots; about 5 received placebo; per-sample allocation not given. Following the first vaccine or placebo injection, samples were taken on day 63. The sequencing used peripheral blood, collected in a trial of Ad26.COV2.S vaccine versus placebo. The receptor set was obtained from a person between 18 and 60 years old who received the Ad26.COV2.S COVID-19 vaccine or a placebo.

The chain couples TRBV12-3 or TRBV12-4 to TRBJ2-1; D remains unclear. Trimming shortened V by 3 bases and J by 6 bases, and 9 bases separated the two germline ends. There are 13 residues in the CDR3. CDR3 loop: CASSFRSGNEQFF. The CDR3 nucleotides are TGTGCCAGCAGTTTTAGGAGTGGCAATGAGCAGTTCTTC.

This chain links TRBV5-1 with TRBJ1-6; TRBD1 matches at 7 bases. The J segment lost 8 bases and the V segment lost 0 bases, leaving 5 bases of the junction unmatched. The CDR3 loop spans 15 amino acids. Per the germline V gene, CDR1 is SGHRS and CDR2 is YFSETQ. CDR3 DNA sequence: TGCGCCAGCAGCTTGGCCGACAGGGATTATTCACCCCTCCACTTT. It specifies CASSLADRDYSPLHF.

The rearrangement uses TRBV6-2 or TRBV6-3 and TRBJ1-3; D is possibly TRBD1 (6 bases). V lost 4 bases and J 1 base, leaving 14 bases between the germline ends. From germline, CDR1 is MNHEY and CDR2 SVGEGT. This CDR3 has 16 amino acids. CDR3 residues: CASSSGPTGSGNTIYF. DNA of the CDR3: TGTGCCAGCAGTTCCGGTCCTACAGGGTCTGGAAACACCATATATTTT.

The CDR3: CASSLGTSGGTLQYF. In DNA, the CDR3 is TGCGCCAGCAGCTTGGGGACTAGCGGGGGAACATTACAGTACTTC. The rearrangement links TRBV5-1 to TRBJ2-5; 13 bases are a match to TRBD2. The V gene's germline CDR1 is SGHRS and CDR2 YFSETQ. Trimming at V came to 0 bases and at J to 11 bases, leaving 7 bases not matched to a gene. The CDR3 consists of 15 residues.

The chain combines TRBV10-1 with TRBJ2-7; 7 nucleotides line up with TRBD2. CDR1 is WNHNN and CDR2 is SYGVQD in the germline V gene (reference sequence). This CDR3 contains 13 residues. V shed 2 bases, J shed 2 bases, and the junction held 0 bases outside the gene matches. DNA of the CDR3: TGCGCCAGCAGTGAGCGGGGGGCCTACGAGCAGTACTTC. It translates to CASSERGAYEQYF.

The rearrangement links TRBV7-2 to TRBJ2-1; D gene unclear. Germline V gene sequence: CDR1 SGHTA, CDR2 FQGNSA. This CDR3 has 13 amino acids. V lost 3 bases and J lost 4, with 7 bases in between. DNA of the CDR3: TGTGCCAGCAGCTTGGTCTCTTACAATGAGCAGTTCTTC. It translates to CASSLVSYNEQFF.

The chain joins TRBV19 to TRBJ1-5, with D maybe TRBD1 (5 bases). V lost 5 bases, J lost 9 bases, and 14 bases lay in between. The V gene's germline CDR1 is LNHDA and CDR2 SQIVND (reference sequence). There are 13 residues in the CDR3. The CDR3 sequence: CASSSWAGGPQHF. DNA for the CDR3: TGTGCCAGTAGTTCGTGGGCCGGGGGGCCCCAGCATTTT.

Worth noting for this clone: A far larger clone is off by one base, so a read error is likely. The J gene is TRBJ1-1, the V gene TRBV5-6; TRBD1 is a possible D gene (5 bases). The CDR3 extends over 12 amino acids. CDR1 and CDR2 (germline): SGHDT, YYEEEE. Trimming shortened V by 3 bases and J by 3 bases, and 6 bases separated the two germline ends. The CDR3 loop is CASSWGHTEAFF. The CDR3 bases are TGTGCCAGCAGCTGGGGACACACTGAAGCTTTCTTT.

The chain employs TRBV2 and TRBJ1-2; the D is unclear. In germline, CDR1 is SNHLY, CDR2 FYNNEI. This CDR3 region has 11 residues. V shed 7 bases and J shed 5 bases, with 8 bases lying between them. The CDR3 DNA reads as TGTGCCAGCACCACCCTTTATGGCTACACCTTC. Protein: CASTTLYGYTF.

V and J are TRBV5-6 and TRBJ1-1; 9 bases agree with TRBD1. This CDR3 is 16 amino acids long. Germline CDR1 reads SGHDT; CDR2 reads YYEEEE. V trimming: 4 bases; J trimming: 1 base; junction bases outside the gene matches: 8. The DNA for the CDR3 is TGTGCCAGCAGCCCGGGAATGGGACAGGGGAACACTGAAGCTTTCTTT. Translating gives CASSPGMGQGNTEAFF. Looking up the rest from reference TRBV5-6 and TRBJ1-1 gives the full variable domain: DAGVTQSPTHLIKTRGQQVTLRCSPKSGHDTVSWYQQALGQGPQFIFQYYEEEERQRGNFPDRFSGHQFPNYSSELNVNALLLGDSALYLCASSPGMGQGNTEAFFGQGTRLTVV.

The rearrangement links TRBV18 to TRBJ1-1; 9 nucleotides match TRBD1. There are 17 residues in the CDR3. The trim removed 3 bases at V and 4 bases at J, leaving 12 bases unmatched. Per the germline V gene, CDR1 is KGHSH and CDR2 is LQKENI. CDR3 sequence: CASSPQNRGLGGTEAFF. DNA for the CDR3: TGTGCCAGCTCACCTCAGAACAGGGGGCTGGGTGGCACTGAAGCTTTCTTT.

V and J are TRBV30 and TRBJ2-3, with 9 positions matching TRBD2. CDR3 length equals 14 residues. Germline V gene sequence: CDR1 GTSNPN, CDR2 SVGIG (reference sequence). V was clipped by 4 bases and J by 6 bases; unmatched bases: 8. The CDR3 sequence is CAWTSAGGLDTQYF. For the CDR3, the DNA is TGTGCCTGGACGAGTGCGGGAGGGTTGGATACGCAGTATTTT.

V usage is TRBV6-6 and J usage is TRBJ2-3; the match to TRBD2 covers 9 bases. V shed 2 bases, J shed 2 bases, and the junction held 5 bases outside the gene matches. Germline V gene lookup returns CDR1 MNHNY and CDR2 SVGAGI (reference sequence). CDR3 length equals 16 residues. The CDR3 DNA follows: TGTGCCAGCAGTTACGGGCTAGCGGGGATCACAGATACGCAGTATTTT. Residues: CASSYGLAGITDTQYF.

This chain joins TRBV6-4 and TRBJ1-2; the match to TRBD1 covers 10 bases. Losses at the gene ends were 6 bases for V and 4 bases for J; bases not matched to a gene: 11. CDR1 and CDR2 from the germline V gene are MRHNA and SNTAGT. The CDR3 consists of 16 residues. CDR3 in DNA: TGTGCCAGCAGACCGACAGGGGGCGAGGGACTCTATGGCTACACCTTC. Encoded protein: CASRPTGGEGLYGYTF.

This chain joins TRBV9 and TRBJ1-4, with TRBD1 as a possible D gene (6 bases). Trimming removed 0 bases at V and 0 bases at J, with 12 bases between. This CDR3 has 17 amino acids. CDR1 SGDLS and CDR2 YYNGEE come from the germline V gene. Written as DNA, the CDR3 is TGTGCCAGCAGCGTAGCCGCAAGGGGGACAACTAATGAAAAACTGTTTTTT. Its translation: CASSVAARGTTNEKLFF.

The chain links TRBV5-5 to TRBJ2-7; D unclear. This CDR3 is built from 15 residues. The V gene's germline CDR1 is SGHKS and CDR2 YYEKEE (reference sequence). Trimming took 4 bases from V and 2 from J, leaving 16 bases between them. The CDR3 sequence: CASSLGSRLTYEQYF. The DNA for the CDR3 is TGTGCCAGCAGCCTGGGAAGCCGTCTGACCTACGAGCAGTACTTC.

V gene TRBV5-4 combines with J gene TRBJ2-3; no reliable D call. CDR1 is SGHNT, CDR2 YYREEE, per germline (reference sequence). Trimming removed 0 bases at V and 0 bases at J, with 8 bases between. The CDR3 runs 15 residues. DNA of the CDR3: TGTGCCAGCAGCTTGGAAGGAGCTAGCACAGATACGCAGTATTTT. Translated: CASSLEGASTDTQYF.

The chain employs TRBV5-6 and TRBJ2-3; D uncertain. CDR3 length: 13 amino acids. The V gene lost 8 bases and the J gene lost 2 bases, with 12 bases spanning the gap. Germline assignment: CDR1 SGHDT and CDR2 YYEEEE. CDR3 in amino acids: CASCGLATDTQYF. The CDR3 coding sequence is TGTGCCAGTTGTGGCCTGGCCACAGATACGCAGTATTTT.

The chain couples TRBV7-9 to TRBJ2-3; D assignment may be TRBD1 or TRBD2 (5 bases each). With 5 bases removed from V and 9 bases from J, the gap between germline ends came to 18 bases. The CDR3 spans 14 residues. Germline CDR1 is SEHNR and CDR2 is FQNEAQ (reference sequence). The chain's CDR3 is CASSGGGARDTQYF. In DNA, the CDR3 is TGTGCCAGCAGCGGTGGGGGTGCCAGGGACACGCAGTATTTT.

J is TRBJ2-2 and V is TRBV19; 10 bases align to TRBD2. CDR1 and CDR2 from the germline V gene are LNHDA and SQIVND (reference sequence). The CDR3 has 14 residues. With 4 bases clipped from V and 7 bases from J, the junction kept 3 bases outside the gene matches. The CDR3 sequence is CASSTSGGYGELFF. CDR3 DNA sequence: TGTGCCAGTAGTACTAGCGGGGGCTACGGGGAGCTGTTTTTT. Based on the CDR3 plus reference TRBV19 and TRBJ2-2, the full variable domain is DGGITQSPKYLFRKEGQNVTLSCEQNLNHDAMYWYRQDPGQGLRLIYYSQIVNDFQKGDIAEGYSVSREKKESFPLTVTSAQKNPTAFYLCASSTSGGYGELFFGEGSRLTVL.

J is TRBJ1-5 and V is TRBV7-9, with D tentatively TRBD1 (5 bases). The V gene's germline CDR1 is SEHNR and CDR2 FQNEAQ (reference sequence). This CDR3 is built from 16 residues. Trimming took off 4 bases at V and 1 base at J, with 14 bases between the two ends. CDR3 in amino acids: CASSSGPGRSNQPQHF. The CDR3 nucleotides are TGTGCCAGCAGCTCCGGGCCGGGACGGAGCAATCAGCCCCAGCATTTT.

The chain uses TRBV4-1 and TRBJ2-4; D uncertain. The CDR3 contains 15 residues. The ends were cut back, 2 bases at V and 3 bases at J, with 11 bases in the middle. In germline, CDR1 is MGHRA, CDR2 YSYEKL. The CDR3 DNA reads as TGCGCCAGCAGCCAACGGACGTCAGACAAAAACATTCAGTACTTC. Translating gives CASSQRTSDKNIQYF.

This clone was recorded at least ten times. V usage is TRBV6-6 and J usage is TRBJ2-1, with D possibly being TRBD1 or TRBD2 (5 bases each). Trimming took off 6 bases at V and 7 bases at J, with 13 bases between the two ends. CDR1 and CDR2 from the germline V gene are MNHNY and SVGAGI (reference sequence). The length of the CDR3 is 13 residues. Here the CDR3 DNA reads TGTGCCAGCAGAGGGACGTTGGGTAATGAGCAGTTCTTC. Its protein is CASRGTLGNEQFF.

This rearrangement joins TRBV11-2 to TRBJ1-2; D call uncertain. This CDR3 is 12 amino acids long. CDR1 is SGHAT and CDR2 is FQNNGV in the germline V gene. Deletions cut 5 bases from V and 5 bases from J, with 9 bases between. CDR3: CASSPQTYGYTF. The CDR3 region has the DNA TGTGCCAGCAGCCCTCAGACATATGGCTACACCTTC.

This chain uses TRBV5-4 with TRBJ2-1; tentatively, D is TRBD1 or TRBD2 (5 bases each). The CDR3 covers 16 residues. V was pared by 4 bases and J by 0 bases, with 14 bases between. Germline CDR1 reads SGHNT; CDR2 reads YYREEE (reference sequence). CDR3 sequence reads: CASSPEAGSSYNEQFF. For the CDR3, the DNA is TGTGCCAGCAGCCCCGAGGCAGGGAGCTCCTACAATGAGCAGTTCTTC.

There are a few counts of this clone. The rearrangement links TRBV10-1 to TRBJ1-1, with a possible D match to TRBD1 (6 bases). CDR1 WNHNN and CDR2 SYGVQD come from the germline V gene (reference sequence). CDR3 length equals 15 residues. Trimming removed 3 bases from V and 6 bases from J, with 17 bases in between. CDR3: CASSEGGAHRPEAFF. CDR3 coding DNA: TGCGCCAGCAGTGAAGGGGGGGCGCATCGGCCTGAAGCTTTCTTT.